This TCR beta chain was identified during a study of esophageal squamous cell carcinoma under preoperative chemotherapy. The study, taken as a whole, reports: Post-treatment tumor-infiltrating lymphocytes appeared partly derived from peripheral T cells migrating into the tumor.

Time point denoted: after preoperative PTX-NDP chemotherapy. TCRdb re-derived calls from the PCR reads in MiXCR, one entry per CDR3 protein. Found here are some 18,000 distinct CDR3 sequences, around 42% of them singletons; the top ten hold 25% to 30%. With regard to this clonotype: Its antigen is currently unknown.

The V gene's germline CDR1 is SGHTA and CDR2 FQGTGA. V trimming: 5 bases; J trimming: 12 bases; junction bases outside the gene matches: 14. The CDR3 totals 15 residues. The J gene is TRBJ2-3, the V gene TRBV7-3; TRBD2 agrees at 10 bases. The sample was taken from a patient given preoperative chemotherapy. This receptor was obtained from a human donor with esophageal squamous cell carcinoma. The donor label of this sample is uncertain. DNA of the CDR3: TGTGCCAGCAGCGCTACTAGCGGGGCGAAAGATATTCAGTATTTT. Its protein product is CASSATSGAKDIQYF.